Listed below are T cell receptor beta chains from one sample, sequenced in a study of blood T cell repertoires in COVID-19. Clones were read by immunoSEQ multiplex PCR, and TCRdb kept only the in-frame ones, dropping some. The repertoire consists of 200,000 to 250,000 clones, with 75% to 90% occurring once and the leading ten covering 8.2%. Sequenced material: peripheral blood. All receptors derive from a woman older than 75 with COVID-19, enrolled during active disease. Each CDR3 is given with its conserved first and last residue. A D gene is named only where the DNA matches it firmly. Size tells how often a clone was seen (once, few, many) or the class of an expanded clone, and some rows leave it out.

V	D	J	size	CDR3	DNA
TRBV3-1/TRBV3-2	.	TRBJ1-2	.	CASSQDSTGDYGYTF	TGTGCCAGCAGCCAAGACTCAACGGGGGACTATGGCTACACCTTC
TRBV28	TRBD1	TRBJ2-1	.	CASTVGDRVGNEQFF	TGTGCCAGCACCGTTGGGGACAGGGTGGGCAATGAGCAGTTCTTC
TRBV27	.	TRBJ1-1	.	CASSFYRPGDTEAFF	TGTGCCAGCAGTTTTTACAGGCCTGGAGACACTGAAGCTTTCTTT
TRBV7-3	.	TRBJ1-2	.	CASSPTEDYGYTF	TGTGCCAGCAGCCCGACAGAGGACTATGGCTACACCTTC
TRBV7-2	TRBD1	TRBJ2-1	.	CASSLNRGRDEQFF	TGTGCCAGCAGCTTAAACAGGGGTAGAGATGAGCAGTTCTTC
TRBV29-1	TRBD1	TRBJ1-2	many	CSAGTGSNYGYTF	TGCAGCGCCGGGACAGGTTCGAATTATGGCTACACCTTC
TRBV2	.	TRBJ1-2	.	CASSEEGPVYGYTF	TGTGCCAGCAGTGAAGAGGGGCCCGTCTATGGCTACACCTTC
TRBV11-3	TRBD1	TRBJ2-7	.	CASSLGGQGSHEQYF	TGTGCCAGCAGCTTAGGTGGACAGGGGAGCCACGAGCAGTACTTC
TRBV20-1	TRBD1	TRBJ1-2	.	CSASPAGTGALYGYTF	TGCAGTGCTAGTCCTGCCGGGACAGGCGCTCTTTATGGCTACACCTTC
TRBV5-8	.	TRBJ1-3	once	CASSPWDTGNTIYF	TGTGCCAGCAGCCCTTGGGACACTGGAAACACCATATATTTT